A selection of T cell receptor beta chains follows, all from one sample in a study of T cells in Graves' hyperthyroidism and ophthalmopathy. TCRdb ran MiXCR on the multiplex PCR reads and lists one entry per CDR3 protein. The sample shows more than 350,000 distinct CDR3 sequences, around 15% of them seen only once. The sequenced sample consisted of blood. These receptors all stem from a woman in her sixties or seventies with Graves' ophthalmopathy. Each CDR3 is given with its conserved first and last residue. Each record gives: D gene, V gene, J gene, clone size, CDR3 DNA, CDR3 protein. A D gene is named only where the DNA matches it firmly. Part of the rows lack a size; the others show once, few, many or a class for expanded clones.

TRBD1	TRBV5-1	TRBJ1-1	few	TGCGCCAGCAGCAAACAGGGGGCGTGGGGCACTGAAGCTTTCTTT	CASSKQGAWGTEAFF
TRBD1	TRBV3-1	TRBJ1-4	many	TGTGCCAGCAGCCTCGGACAGGGGATTCTACCAACTAATGAAAAACTGTTTTTT	CASSLGQGILPTNEKLFF
NA	TRBV5-4	TRBJ1-1	once	TGTGCCAGCAGCTTGAAGGGGCAGGGCACTGAAGCTTTCTTT	CASSLKGQGTEAFF
NA	TRBV24-1	TRBJ2-3	NA	TGTGCCACCAGTGATCCCAACACAGATACGCAGTATTTT	CATSDPNTDTQYF
NA	TRBV20-1	TRBJ2-3	few	TGCAGTGCTAGAGTTAGACTGGGTGCAGATACGCAGTATTTT	CSARVRLGADTQYF
TRBD1	TRBV28	TRBJ1-1	many	TGTGCCAGCACCACAGGGGGACAGGTCCGGACTGAAGCTTTCTTT	CASTTGGQVRTEAFF
NA	TRBV19	TRBJ2-7	few	TGTGCCAGTAGTATGGGGGCAGGCGCGGTCTACGAGCAGTACTTC	CASSMGAGAVYEQYF
NA	TRBV3-1	TRBJ2-1	few	TGTGCCAGCAGCCAACAAAGTAAGGCGTTCTTC	CASSQQSKAFF
NA	TRBV6-1	TRBJ2-6	once	TGTGCCAGCACTCATCAGGGATTCCCTGGGGCCAACGTCCTGACTTTC	CASTHQGFPGANVLTF
NA	TRBV28	TRBJ2-4	NA	TGTGCCAGCAGTTTGGGGGGAGAGGGCATTCAGTACTTC	CASSLGGEGIQYF
TRBD2	TRBV20-1	TRBJ2-7	many	TGCAGTGCCTCCCAAGCGGGAGGAGTCGAGCGGTACTTC	CSASQAGGVERYF
NA	TRBV3-1	TRBJ1-1	many	TGTGCCAGCAGCCAAGAATCCTCGATGAACACTGAAGCTTTCTTT	CASSQESSMNTEAFF
TRBD2	TRBV7-2	TRBJ2-7	many	TGTGCCAGCAGCGAAACTAGCGGGATAGGGGGGGAGCAGTACTTC	CASSETSGIGGEQYF
NA	TRBV5-1	TRBJ2-7	many	TGCGCCAGCAGCTTGATTCAGGGCGCCTCCTACGAGCAGTACTTC	CASSLIQGASYEQYF
TRBD2	TRBV11-2	TRBJ2-1	many	TGTGCCAGCAGCTTAGCGCGACTAGCGGGAGGAACCTACAATGAGCAGTTCTTC	CASSLARLAGGTYNEQFF
NA	TRBV12-3/TRBV12-4	TRBJ2-1	many	TGTGCCAGCAGTCGTCGACAGGGAGGGCAGTTCTTC	CASSRRQGGQFF
TRBD1	TRBV28	TRBJ2-2	many	TGTGCCAGCAGACATGGACAGGGGAACACCGGGGAGCTGTTTTTT	CASRHGQGNTGELFF
TRBD1	TRBV5-6	TRBJ2-3	NA	TGTGCCAGCAGTCCCGAGACAGGGGCGGTATCAGATACGCAGTATTTT	CASSPETGAVSDTQYF
NA	TRBV2	TRBJ1-5	many	TGTGCCAGCAGCCCGACTGGGGACGCGGGCCAGCCCCAGCATTTT	CASSPTGDAGQPQHF
NA	TRBV10-2	TRBJ2-7	many	TGCGCCAGCGGACAGTTATTCTCCTACGAGCAGTACTTC	CASGQLFSYEQYF
TRBD2	TRBV6-5	TRBJ2-1	NA	TGTGCCAGCAGTTATGGGAACGGGAGGGCCGACAATGAGCAGTTCTTC	CASSYGNGRADNEQFF
NA	TRBV29-1	TRBJ1-1	few	TGCAGCGTCATTAGAGACTTTGCCACTGAAGCTTTCTTT	CSVIRDFATEAFF
NA	TRBV3-1	TRBJ2-1	many	TGTGCCAGCAGCCAAGATCCCCGAACTAGTGGCAATGAGCAGTTCTTC	CASSQDPRTSGNEQFF
TRBD1	TRBV7-8	TRBJ2-1	many	TGTGCCAGCAGCTTAAGGGGGCGGAATGAGCAGTTCTTC	CASSLRGRNEQFF
NA	TRBV3-1	TRBJ2-3	many	TGTGCCAGCAGCCCCCTGGGCAGGGTAGGAGATACGCAGTATTTT	CASSPLGRVGDTQYF
NA	TRBV12-3/TRBV12-4	TRBJ1-2	many	TGTGCCAGCAGTTCCCGGGCCCGGGGGGACTATGGCTACACCTTC	CASSSRARGDYGYTF
NA	TRBV6-5	TRBJ2-6	few	TGTGCCAGCAGTTACTCACCCCGCGGGAACTCTGGGGCCAACGTCCTGACTTTC	CASSYSPRGNSGANVLTF
NA	TRBV5-1	TRBJ2-4	many	TGCGCCAGCAAAGGGAATGGAGACATTCAGTACTTC	CASKGNGDIQYF
NA	TRBV30	TRBJ2-1	many	TGTGCCTGGAGCCCTCGTAGCAATGAGCAGTTCTTC	CAWSPRSNEQFF
NA	TRBV28	TRBJ2-1	many	TGTGCCAGCAGTTTAGATACAGGGAAAGAAAATGAGCAGTTCTTC	CASSLDTGKENEQFF
TRBD1	TRBV28	TRBJ2-3	many	TGTGCCAGCAGTTTTAGGGACAGGACAGATACGCAGTATTTT	CASSFRDRTDTQYF